Listed below are T cell receptor beta chains from one sample, sequenced in a study of molecular identifiers for immune sequencing clone quantification. In TCRdb, the PCR reads were re-called with MiXCR into one record per CDR3 protein. The sample lists fewer than 350,000 distinct CDR3 sequences; about 23% were seen once. The sequencing sample was made of naive CD8+ T cells from blood, with Jurkat cell RNA spiked in. The receptors shown here come from a human donor in good health. Some libraries in this study had Jurkat cell RNA spiked in. CDR3s include the opening cysteine and the closing phenylalanine or tryptophan. D genes are given only for firm matches. Part of the rows lack a size; the others show once, few, many or a class for expanded clones.

v_call,cdr3_length,d_call,j_call,clone_size,cdr3_aa,cdr3_nt
TRBV7-2,17,-,TRBJ2-4,-,CASSLGGVKMAKNIQYF,TGTGCCAGCAGCTTAGGGGGGGTGAAAATGGCCAAAAACATTCAGTACTTC
TRBV20-1,15,-,TRBJ2-1,few,CSARDSGSTYNEQFF,TGCAGTGCTAGAGATTCCGGGAGTACCTACAATGAGCAGTTCTTC
TRBV3-1,14,-,TRBJ2-5,few,CASRAPRMQGTQYF,TGTGCCAGCAGGGCTCCGAGGATGCAGGGTACCCAGTACTTC
TRBV4-2,16,-,TRBJ2-7,-,CVSSQGRGPLSYEQYF,TGTGTCAGCAGCCAAGGGCGCGGGCCATTATCCTACGAGCAGTACTTC
TRBV18,17,-,TRBJ1-3,-,CASSPVGRGSSGNTIYF,TGTGCCAGCTCACCAGTCGGGAGGGGTTCCTCTGGAAACACCATATATTTT
TRBV6-2/TRBV6-3,16,TRBD1,TRBJ1-1,few,CASSYTPGTGVTEAFF,TGTGCCAGCAGTTATACCCCGGGGACAGGGGTCACTGAAGCTTTCTTT
TRBV10-2,14,TRBD2,TRBJ2-7,-,CASTEVLREGKQYF,TGCGCCAGCACCGAAGTCCTCAGGGAGGGGAAGCAGTACTTC
TRBV27,13,-,TRBJ1-1,many,CASSITGNTEAFF,TGTGCCAGCAGTATCACAGGGAACACTGAAGCTTTCTTT
TRBV3-1,12,-,TRBJ2-2,many,CASSQDPRELFF,TGTGCCAGCAGCCAAGATCCCAGGGAGCTGTTTTTT
TRBV7-3,14,TRBD2,TRBJ2-7,once,CARSSAGGFYEQYF,TGTGCCCGCAGCTCAGCGGGAGGGTTCTACGAGCAGTACTTC
TRBV12-3/TRBV12-4,12,-,TRBJ2-1,many,CASSKDNWGQFF,TGTGCCAGCTCGAAGGATAACTGGGGGCAGTTCTTC
TRBV20-1,10,-,TRBJ1-1,-,CSARGTEAFF,TGCAGTGCTAGAGGTACTGAAGCTTTCTTT